This T cell receptor (beta chain) was identified in a study of vaccination and CD4 T cells after COVID-19. Study-wide background: Each of the control cultures got a CEFX pool, an HIV-1 Nef pool, or no peptide.

Treatment denoted: roughly 10-day PBMC culture with coronavirus spike peptide pools or control peptides (ViraFEST assay). Comments on this clonotype: Its antigen remains unidentified.

With the Oncomine TCR Beta short-read assay, DNA from cultured CD4+ T cells was sequenced. From the PCR reads, TCRdb called clonotypes with MiXCR, one entry per CDR3 protein. The repertoire holds about 21,000 distinct CDR3 sequences, approximately 50% seen once, with approximately 10% in the top ten. The germline gives CDR1 SGHAT, CDR2 FQNNGV. V dropped 1 base and J dropped 7 bases, with 5 bases sitting between them. The CDR3 is 13 residues long. The TCR sequence derives from a human donor who had recovered from COVID-19. The sequenced material came from CD4+ T cells from blood, cultured in vitro. This chain joins TRBV11-2 and TRBJ1-6; D ambiguous. The CDR3, as DNA: TGTGCCAGCAGCTTAGCCAGCAATTCACCCCTCCACTTT. This encodes CASSLASNSPLHF.